The 22 T cell receptor beta chains listed next were all sequenced from one sample in a study of T cell changes during pregnancy in multiple sclerosis. Only in-frame clones appear in the TCRdb table, and some are missing; sequencing was by immunoSEQ multiplex PCR. This sample has 55,000 to 75,000 clones, with 92% found just once. The material was peripheral blood, obtained after pregnancy. The receptor source for this set is a female donor with multiple sclerosis, enrolled in a pregnancy study.

The V gene is TRBV6-1, the J gene TRBJ1-5; D not resolved. This CDR3 region has 15 residues. Germline CDR1 is MNHNS and CDR2 is SASEGT. The V end was cut by 5 bases, the J end by 1 base, with 12 bases between. CDR3 amino acids: CASSRERRSNQPQHF. The CDR3 nucleotides read TGTGCCAGCAGTAGGGAGCGCAGAAGCAATCAGCCCCAGCATTTT.

CDR3 nucleotides: TGTGCCAGCAGCGTAGCGGGAGGGCCCAACAATGAGCAGTTCTTC. Amino acid sequence: CASSVAGGPNNEQFF. This rearrangement joins TRBV9 to TRBJ2-1, with TRBD2 identical over 8 bases. Germline trimming cut 0 bases from V and 5 bases from J; bases unmatched to any gene: 4. Germline assignment: CDR1 SGDLS and CDR2 YYNGEE. This CDR3 has 15 amino acids.

This chain joins TRBV7-3 and TRBJ2-1; a possible D gene is TRBD2 (6 bases). V was clipped by 1 base and J by 1 base, with 8 bases between them. The CDR3 has 15 amino acids. CDR1 and CDR2 from the germline V gene are SGHTA and FQGTGA. CDR3 loop: CASSLSGKSYNEQFF. The CDR3 DNA reads as TGTGCCAGCAGCTTAAGCGGGAAATCCTACAATGAGCAGTTCTTC.

The V call is TRBV5-6, the J call TRBJ2-7; 7 positions match TRBD1. CDR1 is SGHDT and CDR2 is YYEEEE in the germline V gene. This CDR3 region has 17 residues. The junction had 13 bases not matched to a gene; V was cut back by 1 base and J by 3 bases. Here the CDR3 reads CASSLLNRGFLRYEQYF. CDR3 nucleotides: TGTGCCAGCAGCTTGTTGAACAGGGGCTTCCTCCGCTACGAGCAGTACTTC.

The rearrangement links TRBV25-1 to TRBJ1-1; 7 bases match TRBD1. From germline, CDR1 is MGHDK and CDR2 SYGVNS. The CDR3 covers 15 residues. V dropped 4 bases and J dropped 3; count of bases not matched to a gene: 8. DNA for the CDR3: TGTGCCAGCAGTGTAATTGGACAGGACGACACTGAAGCTTTCTTT. The encoded protein is CASSVIGQDDTEAFF.

The chain uses TRBV28 and TRBJ2-5, with TRBD2 as a possible D gene (6 bases). Trimming took off 5 bases at V and 1 base at J, with 11 bases between the two ends. CDR3 size: 14 residues. CDR1 and CDR2 from the germline V gene are MDHEN and SYDVKM. In DNA form, the CDR3 reads TGTGCCAGCAGTAACGGACTAACCCAAGAGACCCAGTACTTC. The encoded protein is CASSNGLTQETQYF.

The chain is built from TRBV27 and TRBJ2-7, with no clear D. Germline V gives CDR1 MNHEY, CDR2 SMNVEV (reference sequence). The CDR3 is made up of 14 amino acids. V was trimmed by 3 bases and J by 0 bases, leaving 9 bases between them. The CDR3, as DNA: TGTGCCAGCAGTTTGATCAGAAGCTCCTACGAGCAGTACTTC. It is translated as CASSLIRSSYEQYF.

The chain is built from TRBV27 and TRBJ2-1, with 9 nucleotides matching TRBD1. Germline lookup yields CDR1 MNHEY and CDR2 SMNVEV (reference sequence). This CDR3 has 15 amino acids. J was trimmed by 7 bases and V by 5 bases; bases with no gene match: 9. CDR3 nucleotide sequence: TGTGCCAGCAGTCCGGGACAGGGCCATAAGAATGAGCAGTTCTTC. Translating it yields CASSPGQGHKNEQFF.

The chain links TRBV6-4 to TRBJ1-2, with unresolved D. The CDR3 is 14 amino acids. CDR1 and CDR2 from the germline V gene are MRHNA and SNTAGT. Trimming pared 2 bases from V and 8 bases from J, leaving 15 bases between. Written as DNA, the CDR3 is TGTGCCAGCAGTGACGGTCTATCCGGGAACGGCTACACCTTC. Translating it yields CASSDGLSGNGYTF.

A few counts support this clone. In DNA form, the CDR3 reads TGCGCCAGCAGCTTGGCCCCTAGCGGGACAATCTACAATGAGCAGTTCTTC. This encodes CASSLAPSGTIYNEQFF. The V and J genes are TRBV5-1 and TRBJ2-1, with 9 bases lining up with TRBD2. The germline gives CDR1 SGHRS, CDR2 YFSETQ. Losses at the gene ends were 0 bases for V and 3 bases for J; bases not matched to a gene: 7. This CDR3 comprises 17 residues.

The chain carries TRBV18 and TRBJ2-3; TRBD2 might be the D (6 bases). Germline V CDR1 and CDR2: KGHSH, LQKENI. The V and J ends lost 0 bases and 1 base respectively, with 11 bases between them. The CDR3 is 16 residues long. The CDR3 loop is CASSPPAQRGTDTQYF. The CDR3 DNA reads TGTGCCAGCTCACCACCAGCGCAGCGGGGCACAGATACGCAGTATTTT.

This clone was counted only a few times. The V gene is TRBV12-5, the J gene TRBJ1-5; TRBD1 is a possible D gene (5 bases). V was trimmed by 6 bases and J by 0 bases, leaving 15 bases between them. Germline loops: CDR1 LGHNT, CDR2 FRNRAP. The CDR3 runs 16 residues. The CDR3 nucleotides are TGTGCTAGTGGCCTTGCTCAGGGATATAGCAATCAGCCCCAGCATTTT. Translation gives CASGLAQGYSNQPQHF.

This rearrangement joins TRBV2 to TRBJ1-2, with unresolved D. V dropped 1 base and J dropped 4 bases, with 7 bases sitting between them. This CDR3 region has 13 residues. Germline V gives CDR1 SNHLY, CDR2 FYNNEI. CDR3 sequence: CASSEGEGYGYTF. The CDR3 nucleotides are TGTGCCAGCAGTGAAGGAGAGGGCTATGGCTACACCTTC.

V usage is TRBV7-9 and J usage is TRBJ2-7; possible D gene TRBD2, 6 bases. The CDR3 covers 12 residues. Germline lookup yields CDR1 SEHNR and CDR2 FQNEAQ (reference sequence). CDR3 residues: CAAIGGGGEQYF. The CDR3 DNA reads as TGTGCGGCAATCGGGGGTGGAGGAGAGCAGTACTTC.

The rearrangement links TRBV2 to TRBJ2-3, with D unclear. The germline V gene has CDR1 SNHLY and CDR2 FYNNEI. The CDR3 is 12 amino acids. Trimming left V 7 bases short and J 1 base short, with 6 bases between. CDR3 in amino acids: CASIGGTDTQYF. The CDR3 region has the DNA TGTGCCAGCATTGGAGGCACAGATACGCAGTATTTT.

V and J are TRBV10-2 and TRBJ2-5; D unclear. CDR3 length: 12 residues. V lost 3 bases and J 4 bases, leaving 6 bases between the germline ends. Germline loops: CDR1 WSHSY, CDR2 SAAADI. DNA for the CDR3: TGCGCCAGCAGTGAACTTCTAGAGACCCAGTACTTC. This encodes CASSELLETQYF.

The chain employs TRBV5-1 and TRBJ2-1, with TRBD2 as a possible D gene (6 bases). The length of the CDR3 is 17 residues. The ends were cut back, 0 bases at V and 4 bases at J, with 17 bases in the middle. Looked up from germline, CDR1 is SGHRS and CDR2 is YFSETQ. This chain's CDR3 is CASSLVGGDSPYNEQFF. CDR3 DNA sequence: TGCGCCAGCAGCTTGGTGGGTGGGGACTCCCCATACAATGAGCAGTTCTTC. Full variable domain (rest looked up from reference TRBV5-1 and TRBJ2-1): KAGVTQTPRYLIKTRGQQVTLSCSPISGHRSVSWYQQTPGQGLQFLFEYFSETQRNKGNFPGRFSGRQFSNSRSEMNVSTLELGDSALYLCASSLVGGDSPYNEQFFGPGTRLTVL.

The chain joins TRBV18 to TRBJ2-3; a weak D match, TRBD2 (6 bases). Germline V gives CDR1 KGHSH, CDR2 LQKENI. V was pared by 6 bases and J by 14 bases, with 21 bases between. The CDR3 spans 13 residues. CDR3: CASSPARLDMSYF. The CDR3 coding sequence is TGTGCCAGCTCGCCGGCGCGACTAGATATGTCGTATTTT.

For this clone: This sample includes further DNA sequences coding for the same CDR3. This sequence joins TRBV5-1 and TRBJ2-3, with 7 positions matching TRBD1. The CDR3 is made up of 15 amino acids. Germline CDR1 reads SGHRS; CDR2 reads YFSETQ. V was clipped by 1 base and J by 2 bases; unmatched bases: 4. The CDR3, as DNA: TGCGCCAGCAGCTTGTCGGGACAGATCACAGATACGCAGTATTTT. It specifies CASSLSGQITDTQYF.

The chain uses TRBV7-9 and TRBJ2-1; 7 bases align to TRBD2. CDR1 is SEHNR and CDR2 is FQNEAQ in the germline V gene (reference sequence). The CDR3 contains 16 residues. The trim removed 5 bases at V and 8 bases at J, leaving 15 bases unmatched. The CDR3, as DNA: TGTGCCAGCAGCCGGAGGACTAGTGGAACATTTGATGAGCAGTTCTTC. As protein: CASSRRTSGTFDEQFF.

The V call is TRBV7-6, the J call TRBJ2-1; the match to TRBD2 covers 14 bases. CDR3 length: 17 residues. The trim removed 3 bases at V and 5 bases at J, leaving 6 bases unmatched. Germline assignment: CDR1 SGHVS and CDR2 FNYEAQ. CDR3 nucleotide sequence: TGTGCCAGCAGCTTCCGACTAGCGGGAGGGAATAACAATGAGCAGTTCTTC. It codes for CASSFRLAGGNNNEQFF. Looking up the rest from reference TRBV7-6 and TRBJ2-1 gives the full variable domain: GAGVSQSPRYKVTKRGQDVALRCDPISGHVSLYWYRQALGQGPEFLTYFNYEAQQDKSGLPNDRFSAERPEGSISTLTIQRTEQRDSAMYRCASSFRLAGGNNNEQFFGPGTRLTVL.

The rearrangement joins TRBV5-4 to TRBJ2-3, with 7 bases matching TRBD1. The J segment lost 1 base and the V segment lost 7 bases, leaving 3 bases of the junction unmatched. CDR3 length equals 13 residues. The germline CDR1 and CDR2 sequences are SGHNT and YYREEE (reference sequence). As DNA, the CDR3 is TGTGCCAGCCGAACAGGGGGCACAGATACGCAGTATTTT. Protein product: CASRTGGTDTQYF.